This T cell receptor (beta chain) was recorded in a study of long-term antiretroviral therapy in people with HIV. Running of the v3.0 immunoSEQ assay took place at survey level. Assay used: immunoSEQ multiplex PCR; TCRdb lists only in-frame clones, some missing. The sample carries 15,000 to 20,000 clones, approximately 79% recorded once. From germline, CDR1 is LGHNA and CDR2 YSLEER. This CDR3 is built from 16 residues. V was pared by 4 bases and J by 4 bases, with 2 bases of the junction left unmatched. The sample here was unsorted PBMCs, taken at the start of antiretroviral therapy. The chain recombines TRBV4-3 with TRBJ2-1; 15 nucleotides line up with TRBD2. The TCR was taken from a man aged 25 to 40 with HIV. DNA for the CDR3: TGCGCCAGCAGCCTTGGACTAGCGGGGGGGTACAATGAGCAGTTCTTC. This codes for CASSLGLAGGYNEQFF.